The 8 T cell receptor beta chains given below trace back to one sample, sequenced in a study of long-term antiretroviral therapy in people with HIV. The assay, immunoSEQ v3.0, was run at survey level. Clones were read by immunoSEQ multiplex PCR, and TCRdb kept only the in-frame ones, dropping some. The sample consists of some 20,000 clones, 85% to 95% of them appearing once. Material: unsorted PBMCs, obtained 4.4 years after starting antiretroviral therapy. Source of these receptors: a woman aged 45-65 years with HIV.

This clone was found a few times. The rearrangement joins TRBV14 to TRBJ2-1; 9 bases agree with TRBD2. This CDR3 has 15 residues. Germline V gives CDR1 SGHDN, CDR2 FVKESK. Losses at the gene ends were 2 bases for V and 6 bases for J; bases not matched to a gene: 5. The CDR3 here is CASSQWRGGLNEQFF. The CDR3 nucleotides are TGTGCCAGCAGCCAATGGCGGGGGGGCCTCAATGAGCAGTTCTTC.

The chain joins TRBV5-4 to TRBJ2-5; D may be TRBD2 (6 bases). The CDR3 extends over 15 amino acids. The V end lost 0 bases, the J end lost 2 bases, and 11 bases lay between the germline ends. CDR1 and CDR2 from the germline V gene are SGHNT and YYREEE (reference sequence). For the CDR3, the DNA is TGTGCCAGCAGCTTGGACGGGGGACTTCAAGAGACCCAGTACTTC. It yields the protein CASSLDGGLQETQYF.

This clone was found once. V is TRBV5-1 and J is TRBJ1-2, with 7 bases identical to TRBD1. V lost 3 bases, J lost 3 bases, and 8 bases stayed unmatched. There are 15 residues in the CDR3. Germline V CDR1 and CDR2: SGHRS, YFSETQ. This CDR3 reads CASSSAQGLDYGYTF. In DNA form, the CDR3 reads TGCGCCAGCAGCTCCGCACAGGGGCTCGACTATGGCTACACCTTC.

The rearrangement uses TRBV5-5 and TRBJ2-7; D is unclear. This CDR3 comprises 12 residues. Trimming stripped 3 bases from V and 1 base from J, with 5 bases between. CDR1 is SGHKS and CDR2 is YYEKEE in the germline V gene (reference sequence). CDR3 in amino acids: CASSSGSYEQYF. For the CDR3, the DNA is TGTGCCAGCAGCTCCGGGTCCTACGAGCAGTACTTC.

This chain links TRBV6-5 with TRBJ1-2; 8 bases align to TRBD1. V gave up 2 bases and J gave up 8 bases; unmatched junction bases: 4. Germline-derived CDR1 and CDR2 are MNHEY and SVGAGI. The CDR3 loop spans 13 amino acids. Here the CDR3 DNA reads TGTGCCAGCAGTTACGGGGCAGGGGGCGGCTACACCTTC. Its translation: CASSYGAGGGYTF.

The V and J genes are TRBV10-3 and TRBJ1-5; the match to TRBD1 covers 7 bases. V was pared by 5 bases and J by 7 bases, with 14 bases of the junction left unmatched. CDR1 is ENHRY, CDR2 SYGVKD, per germline. There are 16 residues in the CDR3. CDR3 coding DNA: TGTGCCATCAGTACAACCCGGGACAGCGGCGGACAGCCCCAGCATTTT. Translated, it gives CAISTTRDSGGQPQHF.

V usage is TRBV6-6 and J usage is TRBJ2-1; 10 bases are a match to TRBD2. V was clipped by 8 bases and J by 7 bases; unmatched bases: 2. The CDR3 spans 12 residues. The germline V gene has CDR1 MNHNY and CDR2 SVGAGI (reference sequence). CDR3 region: CASLAGENEQFF. The DNA for the CDR3 is TGTGCCAGCCTAGCGGGGGAGAATGAGCAGTTCTTC.

The chain recombines TRBV19 with TRBJ1-1; TRBD1 matches 10 bases. The CDR3 has 16 amino acids. The germline gives CDR1 LNHDA, CDR2 SQIVND (reference sequence). V was clipped by 5 bases and J by 6 bases; unmatched bases: 12. This chain's CDR3 is CASSSRTGGSYSEAFF. CDR3 nucleotide sequence: TGTGCCAGTAGTTCCCGGACAGGGGGGTCCTATTCTGAAGCTTTCTTT.